This TCR beta chain was documented in a study of identical twins. This clonotype was picked up many times. TCRdb recomputed calls from the 5' RACE reads with MiXCR, one row per CDR3 protein. The sample consists of some 630,000 distinct CDR3 sequences, about 7% of them appearing once. Germline V gene data show CDR1 as DFQATT and CDR2 as SNEGSKA (reference sequence). The length of the CDR3 is 14 residues. A further study also used this sample, focusing on yellow fever vaccine responses in identical twins.

Sequencing was carried out using PBMCs. The V and J genes are TRBV20-1 and TRBJ2-1, with 9 bases matching TRBD2. The sequence derives from a young woman in good health. CDR3 residues: CSATLAGFYNEQFF. The CDR3 DNA reads TGCAGCGCAACTCTAGCGGGATTCTACAATGAGCAGTTCTTC.